This TCR beta chain was sequenced in a study of spatial heterogeneity in lung cancer. As for the study in general: Fewer alpha-chain than beta-chain sequences were consistently detected.

With regard to this clonotype: Its specificity is unknown. A library made for alpha chains picked up this beta chain off target, so its size means little.

Each TCR cDNA molecule bore a unique molecular identifier. MiXCR was run by TCRdb on the 5' RACE reads, yielding one entry per CDR3 protein. The sample lists over 2,500 distinct CDR3 sequences, 29% occurring once. Described time point: sample taken at primary tumor resection. Sequencing of whole RNA from tumor, nontumor lung or frozen PBMC involved no sorting. Regarding the study as a whole: Blood showed ubiquitous tumor TCRs more often at resection than at routine follow-up.

Sequences were derived from PBMCs, sampled at surgery. This TCR was recovered from a female donor with early-stage non-small cell lung cancer.

CDR3: CSARDFSGRDTQYF. For the CDR3, the DNA is TGCAGTGCTAGAGATTTTAGCGGGAGAGATACGCAGTATTTT. The J gene is TRBJ2-3, the V gene TRBV20-1, with 9 bases fitting TRBD2. The CDR3 covers 14 residues. V lost 0 bases and J lost 5; bases outside the gene matches: 3. CDR1 and CDR2 from the germline V gene are DFQATT and SNEGSKA (reference sequence).